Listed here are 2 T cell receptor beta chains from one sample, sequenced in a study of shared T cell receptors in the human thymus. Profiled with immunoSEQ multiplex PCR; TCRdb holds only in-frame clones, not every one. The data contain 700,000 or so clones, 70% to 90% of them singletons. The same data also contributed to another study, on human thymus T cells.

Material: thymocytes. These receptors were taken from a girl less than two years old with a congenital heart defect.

The CDR3 sequence: CASSEVGGNCDEQYF. The DNA for the CDR3 is TGTGCCAGCAGTGAAGTGGGGGGGAATTGCGACGAGCAGTACTTC. The chain combines TRBV2 with TRBJ2-7, with 7 nucleotides matching TRBD2. With V trimmed by 1 base and J by 5 bases, 8 bases remained unmatched. The CDR3 is 15 residues long. Germline V lookup: CDR1 SNHLY, CDR2 FYNNEI.

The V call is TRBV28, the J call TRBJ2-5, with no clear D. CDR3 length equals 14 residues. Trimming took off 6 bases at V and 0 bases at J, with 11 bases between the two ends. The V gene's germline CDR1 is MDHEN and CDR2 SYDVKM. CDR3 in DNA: TGTGCCAGCAGCCCCGATCGGTACCAAGAGACCCAGTACTTC. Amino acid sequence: CASSPDRYQETQYF.